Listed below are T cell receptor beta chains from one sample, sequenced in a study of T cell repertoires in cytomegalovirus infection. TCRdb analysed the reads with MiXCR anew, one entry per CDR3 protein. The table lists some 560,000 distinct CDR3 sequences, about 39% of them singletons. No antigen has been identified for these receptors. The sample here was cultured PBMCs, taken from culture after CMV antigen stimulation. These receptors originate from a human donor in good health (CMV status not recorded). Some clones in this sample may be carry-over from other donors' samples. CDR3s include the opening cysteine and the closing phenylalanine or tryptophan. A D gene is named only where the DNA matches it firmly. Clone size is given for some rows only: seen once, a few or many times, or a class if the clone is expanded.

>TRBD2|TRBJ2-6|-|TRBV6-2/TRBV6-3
CASSTSGSSGANVLTF
TGTGCCAGCAGTACTAGCGGGAGTTCTGGGGCCAACGTCCTGACTTTC
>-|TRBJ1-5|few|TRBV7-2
CASSLIRDHQPQHF
TGTGCCAGCAGCTTGATCAGGGACCATCAGCCCCAGCATTTT
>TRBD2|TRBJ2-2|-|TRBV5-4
CASSLGLAGGPTGELFF
TGTGCCAGCAGCTTGGGACTAGCGGGAGGGCCCACCGGGGAGCTGTTTTTT
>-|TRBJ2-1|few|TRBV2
CASSEWSISSYNEQFF
TGTGCCAGCAGTGAGTGGTCGATCAGCTCCTACAATGAGCAGTTCTTC
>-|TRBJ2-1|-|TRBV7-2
CASSREAEEQFF
TGTGCCAGCAGCCGCGAGGCGGAAGAGCAGTTCTTC
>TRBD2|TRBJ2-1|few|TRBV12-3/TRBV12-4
CASSLLAGAEQFF
TGTGCCAGCAGTTTGCTAGCGGGAGCTGAGCAGTTCTTC
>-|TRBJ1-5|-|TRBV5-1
CASRPQGLGGQPQHF
TGCGCCAGCAGACCGCAGGGGTTGGGGGGTCAGCCCCAGCATTTT
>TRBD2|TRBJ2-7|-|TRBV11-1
CASSLSNSGGYEQYF
TGTGCCAGCAGCTTGTCAAATAGCGGGGGGTACGAGCAGTACTTC
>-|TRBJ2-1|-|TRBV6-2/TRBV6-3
CASSYWGLGEQFF
TGTGCCAGCAGTTATTGGGGTTTAGGTGAGCAGTTCTTC
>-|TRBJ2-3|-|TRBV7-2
CASSLEGGGRCTDTQYF
TGTGCCAGCAGCTTAGAGGGGGGAGGGCGGTGCACAGATACGCAGTATTTT
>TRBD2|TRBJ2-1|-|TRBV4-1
CASSQVVGSGGHNEQFF
TGCGCCAGCAGCCAAGTAGTAGGTAGCGGGGGTCACAATGAGCAGTTCTTC
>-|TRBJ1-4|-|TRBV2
CASRTRATNEKLFF
TGTGCCAGCAGAACACGGGCAACTAATGAAAAACTGTTTTTT
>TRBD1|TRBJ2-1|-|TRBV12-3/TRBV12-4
CASSYRDRVDF
TGTGCCAGCAGCTACCGGGACAGGGTGGACTTC
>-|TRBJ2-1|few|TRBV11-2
CASSLDRAGPLHEQFF
TGTGCCAGCAGCTTAGATCGAGCGGGCCCCCTTCATGAGCAGTTCTTC
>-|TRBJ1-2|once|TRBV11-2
CASSPRVVGGDCGYTF
TGTGCCAGCAGCCCCAGAGTGGTTGGCGGAGACTGTGGCTACACCTTC
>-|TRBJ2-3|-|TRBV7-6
CASSPSWNTDTQYF
TGTGCCAGCAGCCCTTCCTGGAACACAGATACGCAGTATTTT
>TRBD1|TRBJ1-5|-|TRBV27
CASRTGVRQPQHF
TGTGCCAGCAGGACAGGGGTTCGTCAGCCCCAGCATTTT
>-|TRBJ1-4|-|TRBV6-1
CASSEDTADEKLFF
TGTGCCAGCAGTGAAGATACAGCGGATGAAAAACTGTTTTTT
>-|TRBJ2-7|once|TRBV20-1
CSARRPGRSSYEQYF
TGCAGTGCCCGCCGGCCGGGCAGGAGCTCCTACGAGCAGTACTTC
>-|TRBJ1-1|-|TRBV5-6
CASSLPPAAEAFF
TGTGCCAGCAGCTTGCCGCCCGCGGCTGAAGCTTTCTTT
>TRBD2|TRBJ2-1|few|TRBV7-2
CASSPSGRTYNEQFF
TGTGCCAGCAGCCCTAGCGGGAGGACGTACAATGAGCAGTTCTTC
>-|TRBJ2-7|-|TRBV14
CASSPRRLSRGASYEQYF
TGTGCCAGCAGCCCCCGTCGACTTTCGAGGGGCGCCTCCTACGAGCAGTACTTC
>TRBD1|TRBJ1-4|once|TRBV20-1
CSARGAGGEGSTNEKLFF
TGCAGTGCTAGAGGGGCAGGGGGCGAGGGGTCGACTAATGAAAAACTGTTTTTT
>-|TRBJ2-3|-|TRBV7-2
CASSLVSGDTQYF
TGTGCCAGCAGCTTAGTTTCCGGAGATACGCAGTATTTT
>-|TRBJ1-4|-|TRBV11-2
CASRLETDEKLFF
TGTGCCAGCAGGTTGGAGACAGATGAAAAACTGTTTTTT
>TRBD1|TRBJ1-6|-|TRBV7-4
CASSSARTGNNSPLHF
TGTGCCAGCAGCTCCGCCCGGACAGGGAATAATTCACCCCTCCACTTT
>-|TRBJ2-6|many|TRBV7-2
CASSPAATGANVLTF
TGTGCCAGCAGCCCAGCGGCTACTGGGGCCAACGTCCTGACTTTC
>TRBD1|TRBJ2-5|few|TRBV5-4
CASSSWDRETQYF
TGTGCCAGCAGCTCCTGGGACAGAGAGACCCAGTACTTC
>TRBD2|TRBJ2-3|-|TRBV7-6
CASSLQTSGQDTQYF
TGTGCCAGCAGCTTACAGACTAGCGGGCAAGATACGCAGTATTTT
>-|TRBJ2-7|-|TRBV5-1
CASSFPPGQSYEQYF
TGCGCCAGCAGCTTCCCTCCGGGACAATCCTACGAGCAGTACTTC
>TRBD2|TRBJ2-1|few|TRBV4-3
CASSQSLAGGRWNEQFF
TGCGCCAGCAGCCAATCCCTAGCGGGAGGGAGGTGGAATGAGCAGTTCTTC
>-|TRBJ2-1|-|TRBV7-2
CASSLGRAGRASGNEQFF
TGTGCCAGCAGCTTAGGGAGGGCAGGGCGGGCTTCTGGCAATGAGCAGTTCTTC
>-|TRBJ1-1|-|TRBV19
CASSTAGTGGREAFF
TGTGCCAGTAGTACCGCGGGGACGGGGGGAAGAGAAGCTTTCTTT
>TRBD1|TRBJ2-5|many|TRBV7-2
CASSLDRGLETQYF
TGTGCCAGCAGCTTAGACAGGGGATTAGAGACCCAGTACTTC
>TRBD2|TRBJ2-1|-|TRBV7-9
CASSLGGLAGGAYNEQFF
TGTGCCAGCAGCTTAGGAGGGCTAGCGGGAGGAGCATACAATGAGCAGTTCTTC
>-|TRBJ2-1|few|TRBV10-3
CAISDPGLGRDNEQFF
TGTGCCATCAGTGACCCAGGACTGGGTCGGGACAATGAGCAGTTCTTC